This TCR beta chain was recovered during a study of shared clonotypes between healthy human individuals. General observations from the study: The small donor group covered limited genetic and exposure diversity. Between a handful of donors, naive CD4 clonotypes were shared at a level of roughly 5.5%.

The germline V gene encodes CDR1 DFQATT and CDR2 SNEGSKA (reference sequence). The CDR3 covers 11 residues. From CD4+ cells came CD45RA+ naive and CD45RA-negative memory subsets. Concerning this clone itself: Its specificity is not known.

The table came from immunoSEQ multiplex PCR; TCRdb's copy has only in-frame clones and leaves some out. The sample carries 700,000 or so clones, roughly 78% recorded once. The genes are TRBV20-1 and TRBJ2-7; the D call may be TRBD1 or TRBD2 (5 bases each). The source of this sequence is a woman in her twenties or thirties in good health. Sequencing was performed on memory CD4+ T cells sorted from blood. Subset: CD45RA-negative fraction. DNA for the CDR3: TGCAGCGGGGCCTTATCCTACGAGCAGTACTTC. Translation: CSGALSYEQYF.